A single sample is the source of the 28 T cell receptor beta chains below, sequenced in a study of blood T cell repertoires in COVID-19. Libraries were prepared by immunoSEQ multiplex PCR; TCRdb keeps only in-frame clonotypes and omits some of them. This sample has approximately 64,000 clones, with about 80% found just once. Sequencing input: peripheral blood. The receptors shown here come from a woman in her 70s with acute or convalescent COVID-19.

The rearrangement uses TRBV5-1 and TRBJ2-7; TRBD2 aligns across 8 bases. Germline assignment: CDR1 SGHRS and CDR2 YFSETQ. V dropped 4 bases and J dropped 3; count of bases not matched to a gene: 12. The CDR3 totals 16 residues. CDR3 nucleotides: TGCGCCAGCAGCCCCCCTACTAGCGGCTCCGACTACGAGCAGTACTTC. This translates into CASSPPTSGSDYEQYF. Looking up the rest from reference TRBV5-1 and TRBJ2-7 gives the full variable domain: KAGVTQTPRYLIKTRGQQVTLSCSPISGHRSVSWYQQTPGQGLQFLFEYFSETQRNKGNFPGRFSGRQFSNSRSEMNVSTLELGDSALYLCASSPPTSGSDYEQYFGPGTRLTVT.

The CDR3 coding sequence is TGTGCCAGCAGCCCCGACAGGGTACGCAATGAGCAGTTCTTC. This sequence encodes CASSPDRVRNEQFF. The chain has TRBV6-5 and TRBJ2-1; 7 bases line up with TRBD1. Germline assignment: CDR1 MNHEY and CDR2 SVGAGI. The CDR3 is 14 amino acids. The junction had 8 bases not matched to a gene; V was cut back by 6 bases and J by 6 bases.

The rearrangement joins TRBV21-1 to TRBJ1-1; the table gives TRBD1 as D, unverified against the DNA. TRBV21-1 is classified as a pseudogene. CDR3 length equals 16 residues. In nucleotides, the CDR3 is TGTGCCAGCACCATGCACAGGGGGAGTGTAAACACTGAAGCTTTCTTT. It is translated as CASTMHRGSVNTEAFF.

V gene TRBV5-1 combines with J gene TRBJ2-5, with 7 nucleotides matching TRBD2. This CDR3 has 15 amino acids. Germline values: CDR1 SGHRS, CDR2 YFSETQ. J gave up 2 bases and V 0 bases, and 4 bases lay outside the gene matches. For the CDR3, the DNA is TGCGCCAGCAGCTTGGGGCCGGGAGGACAAGAGACCCAGTACTTC. It is translated as CASSLGPGGQETQYF.

V and J are TRBV2 and TRBJ2-5; no definite D call. The CDR3 spans 16 residues. Per the germline V gene, CDR1 is SNHLY and CDR2 is FYNNEI. Between the trimmed V and J ends, which lost 4 bases and 3 bases, there was a span of 18 bases. The CDR3 reads CASSVIGGAPKETQYF. The CDR3 DNA sequence: TGTGCCAGCAGTGTTATCGGCGGAGCACCAAAAGAGACCCAGTACTTC.

This sequence joins TRBV3-1 (or the pseudogene TRBV3-2) and TRBJ2-5; a weak D match, TRBD1 (5 bases). CDR3 size: 16 residues. Germline assignment: CDR1 LGHDT and CDR2 YNNKEL (reference sequence). V was clipped by 0 bases and J by 2 bases, with 13 bases between them. As DNA, the CDR3 is TGTGCCAGCAGCCAAGATCCTGCGACAGTTCAAGAGACCCAGTACTTC. Its translation: CASSQDPATVQETQYF.

The CDR3 here is CASSRDRANQPQHF. CDR3 in DNA: TGTGCCAGCAGCCGGGACAGGGCCAATCAGCCCCAGCATTTT. The chain uses TRBV21-1 and TRBJ1-5; the tabulated D call, TRBD1, remains unverified against the DNA. TRBV21-1 is shown as a pseudogene. CDR3 size: 14 residues.

The chain has TRBV27 and TRBJ1-3; 9 nucleotides align to TRBD1. V lost 4 bases, J lost 3 bases, and 7 bases stayed unmatched. CDR1 and CDR2 (germline): MNHEY, SMNVEV (reference sequence). The CDR3 covers 16 residues. The CDR3 sequence: CASSSQQGAGGNTIYF. The CDR3 bases are TGTGCCAGCAGTTCCCAACAGGGGGCCGGTGGAAACACCATATATTTT.

The genes are TRBV11-1 and TRBJ1-1; tentative D call: TRBD1 (6 bases). The V end lost 5 bases, the J end lost 4 bases, and 14 bases lay between the germline ends. Per germline, CDR1 SGHAT and CDR2 FQDESV (reference sequence). The CDR3 is 14 amino acids. In nucleotides, the CDR3 is TGTGCCAGCAGCGTCCAGGGAGGGGGCACTGAAGCTTTCTTT. Amino acid sequence: CASSVQGGGTEAFF. The full variable domain, in which reference TRBV11-1 and TRBJ1-1 provide the parts outside the CDR3, is EAEVAQSPRYKITEKSQAVAFWCDPISGHATLYWYRQILGQGPELLVQFQDESVVDDSQLPKDRFSAERLKGVDSTLKIQPAELGDSAMYLCASSVQGGGTEAFFGQGTRLTVV.

CDR3 protein: CASGLVVAGGHTGELFF. In nucleotides, the CDR3 is TGTGCTAGTGGTTTGGTGGTAGCGGGAGGGCATACCGGGGAGCTGTTTTTT. The V gene is TRBV12-5, the J gene TRBJ2-2, with 11 nucleotides matching TRBD2. CDR1 LGHNT and CDR2 FRNRAP come from the germline V gene. Losses at the gene ends were 0 bases for V and 5 bases for J; bases not matched to a gene: 5. The CDR3 runs to 17 residues.

This rearrangement joins TRBV5-1 to TRBJ1-4; 9 bases fit TRBD1. The junction had 1 base not matched to a gene; V was cut back by 0 bases and J by 7 bases. Per the germline V gene, CDR1 is SGHRS and CDR2 is YFSETQ. The CDR3 sequence is 14 residues long. In nucleotides, the CDR3 is TGCGCCAGCAGCTTGGGACAGGGGGGTGAAAAACTGTTTTTT. Translated: CASSLGQGGEKLFF.

The CDR3 region is CASSLPAGSGEAFF. The CDR3 DNA reads TGTGCCAGCAGTTTACCTGCAGGGTCGGGTGAAGCTTTCTTT. V and J are TRBV28 and TRBJ1-1, with a tentative D call TRBD1 (5 bases). The CDR3 runs 14 residues. Trimming removed 2 bases at V and 7 bases at J, with 14 bases between. The germline V gene has CDR1 MDHEN and CDR2 SYDVKM. The full variable domain, rest sourced from reference TRBV28 and TRBJ1-1, is DVKVTQSSRYLVKRTGEKVFLECVQDMDHENMFWYRQDPGLGLRLIYFSYDVKMKEKGDIPEGYSVSREKKERFSLILESASTNQTSMYLCASSLPAGSGEAFFGQGTRLTVV.

The V gene is TRBV30, the J gene TRBJ2-3; 8 positions match TRBD1. This CDR3 is 16 amino acids long. The V segment lost 1 base and the J segment 2 bases; nucleotides outside the gene matches: 8. Looked up from germline, CDR1 is GTSNPN and CDR2 is SVGIG (reference sequence). The CDR3 DNA sequence: TGTGCCTGGAGTGGGACAGGGCAAGGGGCCACAGATACGCAGTATTTT. It specifies CAWSGTGQGATDTQYF.

The chain combines TRBV12-5 with TRBJ2-3, with 12 bases fitting TRBD2. The CDR3 is 16 residues long. With V trimmed by 1 base and J by 4 bases, 3 bases remained unmatched. The germline V gene encodes CDR1 LGHNT and CDR2 FRNRAP. The chain's CDR3 is CASGLGTSGKPDTQYF. CDR3 sequence (DNA): TGTGCTAGTGGTTTGGGGACTAGCGGGAAACCAGATACGCAGTATTTT.

The chain couples TRBV6-2 or TRBV6-3 to TRBJ2-3, with 13 bases lining up with TRBD2. The trim removed 4 bases at V and 3 bases at J, leaving 1 base unmatched. The CDR3 is 15 amino acids. CDR1 MNHEY and CDR2 SVGEGT come from the germline V gene. In DNA, the CDR3 is TGTGCCAGCAGTTCGACTAGCGGGGGGACAGATACGCAGTATTTT. Translated, it gives CASSSTSGGTDTQYF.

This chain connects TRBV6-5 to TRBJ1-2; TRBD1 agrees at 7 bases. Germline lookup yields CDR1 MNHEY and CDR2 SVGAGI. V trimming: 6 bases; J trimming: 3 bases; junction bases outside the gene matches: 10. CDR3 size: 15 residues. Here the CDR3 DNA reads TGTGCCAGCAGGGACGGGACAGAACCAGACTATGGCTACACCTTC. This encodes CASRDGTEPDYGYTF.

The V and J genes are TRBV9 and TRBJ1-6; D is undetermined. Trimming pared 4 bases from V and 9 bases from J, leaving 14 bases between. Germline lookup yields CDR1 SGDLS and CDR2 YYNGEE. CDR3 length: 14 amino acids. CDR3 bases: TGTGCCAGCAGCCCCTCGTTGACACTTTCACCCCTCCACTTT. Protein: CASSPSLTLSPLHF.

This clone was observed once. The chain joins TRBV7-9 to TRBJ2-2; D is perhaps TRBD1 (5 bases). Trimming took 5 bases from V and 7 from J, leaving 17 bases between them. Germline CDR1 and CDR2: SEHNR and FQNEAQ (reference sequence). CDR3 length: 15 amino acids. The CDR3 here is CASSPTGQTLGELFF. CDR3 in DNA: TGTGCCAGCAGCCCCACAGGTCAAACTCTCGGGGAGCTGTTTTTT. Filled out from reference TRBV7-9 and TRBJ2-2, the complete variable domain reads DTGVSQNPRHKITKRGQNVTFRCDPISEHNRLYWYRQTLGQGPEFLTYFQNEAQLEKSRLLSDRFSAERPKGSFSTLEIQRTEQGDSAMYLCASSPTGQTLGELFFGEGSRLTVL.

The V call is TRBV5-4, the J call TRBJ2-7, with TRBD1 identical over 11 bases. V lost 4 bases to trimming and J lost 0 bases; unmatched junction nucleotides: 12. Germline assignment: CDR1 SGHNT and CDR2 YYREEE (reference sequence). This CDR3 is 18 amino acids long. The CDR3 nucleotides read TGTGCCAGCAGCCCAGGAAGGACAGGGGGCCAACGCTCCTACGAGCAGTACTTC. This sequence encodes CASSPGRTGGQRSYEQYF.

The J gene is TRBJ2-7, the V gene TRBV11-2; 15 bases fit TRBD2. V lost 5 bases and J lost 0; bases outside the gene matches: 11. Per germline, CDR1 SGHAT and CDR2 FQNNGV. The CDR3 is made up of 19 amino acids. The CDR3 spells CASSPSPGLAGGTSYEQYF. CDR3 DNA sequence: TGTGCCAGCAGCCCGAGTCCGGGACTAGCGGGAGGTACCTCCTACGAGCAGTACTTC.

The gene calls are TRBV4-2 and TRBJ2-2; possibly TRBD2 for D (5 bases). With 0 bases removed from V and 5 bases from J, the gap between germline ends came to 7 bases. Germline loops: CDR1 LGHNA, CDR2 YNFKEQ. This CDR3 has 14 amino acids. CDR3 DNA: TGTGCCAGCAGCCAAGAGGAGCGGACCGGGGAGCTGTTTTTT. Amino acids: CASSQEERTGELFF.

The chain uses TRBV28 and TRBJ1-5, with D possibly being TRBD1 (6 bases). V was clipped by 4 bases and J by 4 bases, with 11 bases between them. Germline loops: CDR1 MDHEN, CDR2 SYDVKM. The CDR3 is made up of 14 amino acids. CDR3 residues: CASSYRVGNQPQHF. CDR3 in DNA: TGTGCCAGCAGTTACAGGGTAGGGAATCAGCCCCAGCATTTT. Using reference TRBV28 and TRBJ1-5 for the parts outside the CDR3, the full variable domain is DVKVTQSSRYLVKRTGEKVFLECVQDMDHENMFWYRQDPGLGLRLIYFSYDVKMKEKGDIPEGYSVSREKKERFSLILESASTNQTSMYLCASSYRVGNQPQHFGDGTRLSIL.

This chain joins TRBV7-6 and TRBJ1-3, with D possibly TRBD1 on 6 matching bases. The CDR3 runs 17 residues. CDR1 and CDR2 from the germline V gene are SGHVS and FNYEAQ. V was trimmed by 2 bases and J by 0 bases, leaving 14 bases between them. CDR3 in DNA: TGTGCCAGCAGCTTAAGTCCGGGACAAAACTCTGGAAACACCATATATTTT. Translation gives CASSLSPGQNSGNTIYF.

The genes are TRBV7-2 and TRBJ1-4; a weak D match, TRBD1 (5 bases). Germline CDR1 reads SGHTA; CDR2 reads FQGNSA. V was cut by 6 bases and J by 5 bases, with 19 bases left in between. The CDR3 consists of 16 residues. In nucleotides, the CDR3 is TGTGCCAGCAGGGACCGGGCCGGGGGTCTAAATGAAAAACTGTTTTTT. Translation: CASRDRAGGLNEKLFF.

This chain joins TRBV4-1 and TRBJ1-6, with a weak D call TRBD1 (6 bases). This CDR3 is 14 amino acids long. The V gene lost 4 bases and the J gene lost 12 bases, with 16 bases spanning the gap. Looked up from germline, CDR1 is MGHRA and CDR2 is YSYEKL. The CDR3 region is CASSLGGGRGPLHF. In DNA form, the CDR3 reads TGCGCCAGCAGCCTAGGGGGGGGACGGGGACCCCTCCACTTT.

The chain uses TRBV19 and TRBJ2-7; 7 bases are a match to TRBD1. This CDR3 is 13 amino acids long. With V trimmed by 6 bases and J by 3 bases, 5 bases remained unmatched. Germline V gives CDR1 LNHDA, CDR2 SQIVND (reference sequence). CDR3 sequence (DNA): TGTGCCAGTAGCCTTGACAGGGACTACGAGCAGTACTTC. This translates into CASSLDRDYEQYF.

The rearrangement links TRBV11-2 to TRBJ1-2, with 9 bases lining up with TRBD1. J was trimmed by 5 bases and V by 3 bases; bases with no gene match: 7. The germline V gene encodes CDR1 SGHAT and CDR2 FQNNGV. The CDR3 runs to 15 residues. DNA for the CDR3: TGTGCCAGCAGCTTGGACAGGGGCGGTCGGTATGGCTACACCTTC. It encodes CASSLDRGGRYGYTF.

The chain links TRBV7-9 to TRBJ2-1; 11 bases agree with TRBD1. Germline V CDR1 and CDR2: SEHNR, FQNEAQ (reference sequence). CDR3 size: 16 residues. V trimming: 5 bases; J trimming: 0 bases; junction bases outside the gene matches: 3. In DNA form, the CDR3 reads TGTGCCAGCAGCCAAGGGACAGGGGGCTCCTACAATGAGCAGTTCTTC. It yields the protein CASSQGTGGSYNEQFF.